The source of this TCR beta chain is a study of control samples from healthy donors and cancer patients. This CDR3 is 13 amino acids long. Trimming shortened V by 4 bases and J by 2 bases, and 6 bases separated the two germline ends. Only one count was recorded for this clone. The assay was immunoSEQ multiplex PCR, and TCRdb's table has in-frame clones only and misses some. This table has some 41,000 clones, around 87% appearing once. The origin of this receptor is a woman aged 55-69 years with lung cancer. The sequenced material came from PBMCs. J is TRBJ2-1 and V is TRBV12-3 or TRBV12-4; either TRBD1 or TRBD2 may supply D (5 bases each). CDR3 sequence reads: CASSSGPYNEQFF. CDR3 sequence (DNA): TGTGCCAGCAGTTCGGGGCCCTACAATGAGCAGTTCTTC.